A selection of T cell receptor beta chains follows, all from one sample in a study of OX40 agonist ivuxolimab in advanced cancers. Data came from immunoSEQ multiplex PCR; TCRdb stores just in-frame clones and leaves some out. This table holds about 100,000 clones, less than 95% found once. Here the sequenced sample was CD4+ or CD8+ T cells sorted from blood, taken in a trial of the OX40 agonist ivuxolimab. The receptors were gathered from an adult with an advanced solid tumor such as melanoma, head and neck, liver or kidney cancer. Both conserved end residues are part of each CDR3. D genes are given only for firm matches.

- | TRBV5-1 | CASSLAGGFTEAFF
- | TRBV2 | CASQLRGGGDTQYF
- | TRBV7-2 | CASSLEAGRYNEQFF
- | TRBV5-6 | CASSLSETQYF
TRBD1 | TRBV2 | CASRTGGLNTEAFF
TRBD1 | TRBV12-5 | CASGLVTKTGAHYGYTF
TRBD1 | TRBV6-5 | CASSYSNRGTEAFF
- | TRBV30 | CAWNRGMNTEAFF
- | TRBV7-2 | CASSPGPGSDIQYF
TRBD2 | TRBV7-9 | CASSSSGRAPYEQYF
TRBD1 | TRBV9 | CASSGSGTGPETQYF
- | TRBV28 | CASSRGAGYNEQFF
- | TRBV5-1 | CASSLAGTEAEQFF
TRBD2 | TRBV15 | CATGTTSGSYEQYF
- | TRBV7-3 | CASSLIGSSDTQYF
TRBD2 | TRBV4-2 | CASSQEPSGAYNEQFF
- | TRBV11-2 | CASSLWEETQYF
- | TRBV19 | CASSIRSRGGADTQYF
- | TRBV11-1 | CASSWGTGTYEQYF
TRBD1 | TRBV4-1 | CASSQIQGSYEQYF
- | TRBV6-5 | CASSYSLGWNQPQHF
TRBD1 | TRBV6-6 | CASSYSGAGGNEQFF
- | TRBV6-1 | CASSDRGGTDTQYF
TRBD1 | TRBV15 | CATSLGQGNEKLFF
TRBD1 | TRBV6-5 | CASSYRQGVHYGYTF
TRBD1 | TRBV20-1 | CSARQGYEQYF
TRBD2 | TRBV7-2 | CASSGTSGIETQYF
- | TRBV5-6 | CASSLRWAGDWARETQYF
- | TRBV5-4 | CASSAQQSSYEQYF
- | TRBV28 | CASSSSRVAKETQYF
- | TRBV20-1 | CSASADYGYTF
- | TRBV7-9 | CASTRQTSNTEAFF
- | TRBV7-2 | CASSVHSNQPQHF
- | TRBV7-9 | CASSLVTFTEAFF
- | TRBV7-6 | CASSLGTGQSNQPQHF
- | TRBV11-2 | CASSLETGLGGNTIYF
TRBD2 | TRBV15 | CATSSGRVLNEQFF
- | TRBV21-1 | CASSKVFRNSGNTIYF
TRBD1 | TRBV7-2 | CASRRTGDTQYF
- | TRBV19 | CASSKTGPITEAFF
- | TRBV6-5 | CAAARTPMTEAFF
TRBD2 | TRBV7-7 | CASSSGLGGQETQYF
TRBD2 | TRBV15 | CATSRAGTSGSGTGELFF
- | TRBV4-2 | CASSLDGGSYEQYF
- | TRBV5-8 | CASSLDGETQYF
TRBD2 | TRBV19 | CASRVREGTFDEQFF
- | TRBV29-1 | CSGHWGFDTEAFF
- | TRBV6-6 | CASSRTSTGSYEQYF
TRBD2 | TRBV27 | CASSLSAGGPLYEQFF
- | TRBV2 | CASTEQGRSSNQPQHF
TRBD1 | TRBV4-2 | CASSPEGTGGGGTDTQYF
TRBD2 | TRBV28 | CASSPGASGRHNEQFF
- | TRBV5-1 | CASSLIGGNQPQHF
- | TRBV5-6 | CASSSVQRAYNEQFF